This T cell receptor (beta chain) stems from a study of naive and memory T cell subsets. The beta constant-region primer was an equimolar mix of two oligonucleotides covering TRBC1 and TRBC2. Four rounds of PCR amplified the ligated cDNA using nested alpha and beta constant-region primers plus SP2. From the UMI-ligation and nested PCR reads, TCRdb called clonotypes with MiXCR, one entry per CDR3 protein. The table shows about 22,000 distinct CDR3 sequences, with approximately 8.8% occurring only once. V was trimmed by 1 base and J by 6 bases, leaving 5 bases between them. The V gene's germline CDR1 is SGHDT and CDR2 YYEEEE. The length of the CDR3 is 12 residues.

This clonotype was obtained from a human donor in good health. This chain joins TRBV5-6 and TRBJ2-1, with D uncertain. The sequenced sample consisted of central memory CD8+ T cells from blood. CDR3: CASSLSANEQFF. CDR3 nucleotides: TGTGCCAGCAGCTTGTCGGCCAATGAGCAGTTCTTC.